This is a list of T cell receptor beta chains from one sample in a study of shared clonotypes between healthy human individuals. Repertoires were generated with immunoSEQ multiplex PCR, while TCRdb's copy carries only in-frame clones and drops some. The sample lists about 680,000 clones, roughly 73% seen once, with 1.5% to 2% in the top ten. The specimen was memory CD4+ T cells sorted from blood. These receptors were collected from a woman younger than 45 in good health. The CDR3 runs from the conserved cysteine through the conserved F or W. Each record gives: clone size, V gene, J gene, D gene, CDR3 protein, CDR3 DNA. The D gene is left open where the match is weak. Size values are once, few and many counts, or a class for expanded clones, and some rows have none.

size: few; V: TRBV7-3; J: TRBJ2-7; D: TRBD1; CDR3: CASSLSGTGKNYEQYF; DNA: TGTGCCAGCAGCTTAAGTGGGACAGGGAAAAACTACGAGCAGTACTTC
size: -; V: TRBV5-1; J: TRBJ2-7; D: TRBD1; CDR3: CASSAGQGSYEQYF; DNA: TGCGCCAGCAGCGCGGGACAGGGCTCCTACGAGCAGTACTTC
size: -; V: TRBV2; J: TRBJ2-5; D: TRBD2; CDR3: CASSQGLAGGGGTGETQYF; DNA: TGTGCCAGCAGTCAGGGACTAGCGGGAGGGGGGGGCACCGGAGAGACCCAGTACTTC
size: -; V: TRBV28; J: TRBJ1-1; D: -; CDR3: CASSFTNTEAFF; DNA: TGTGCCAGCAGTTTTACGAACACTGAAGCTTTCTTT
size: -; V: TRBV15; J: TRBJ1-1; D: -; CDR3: CATSRDSQGNTEAFF; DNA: TGTGCCACCAGCAGGGATTCACAGGGAAACACTGAAGCTTTCTTT
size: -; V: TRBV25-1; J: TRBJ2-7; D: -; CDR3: CASTGSSVEQYF; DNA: TGTGCCAGCACCGGGTCATCAGTTGAGCAGTACTTC
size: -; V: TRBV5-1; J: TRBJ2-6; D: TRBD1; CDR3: CASTGGSGPGANVLTF; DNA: TGCGCCAGCACAGGGGGTTCGGGACCTGGGGCCAACGTCCTGACTTTC
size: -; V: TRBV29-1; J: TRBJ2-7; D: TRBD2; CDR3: CSARGPSGSSEQYF; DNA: TGCAGCGCCCGAGGGCCTAGCGGGAGCAGCGAGCAGTACTTC
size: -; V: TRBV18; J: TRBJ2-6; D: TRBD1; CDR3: CASSSSWTGDISGANVLTF; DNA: TGTGCCAGCTCATCCTCCTGGACAGGGGATATATCTGGGGCCAACGTCCTGACTTTC
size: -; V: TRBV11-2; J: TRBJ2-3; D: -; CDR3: CASSLNLLTDTQYF; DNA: TGTGCCAGCAGCTTAAACCTGCTCACAGATACGCAGTATTTT
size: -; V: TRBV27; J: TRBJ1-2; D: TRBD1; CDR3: CASSTNRDRGFNYGYTF; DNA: TGTGCCAGCAGTACCAACCGGGACAGGGGTTTCAACTATGGCTACACCTTC
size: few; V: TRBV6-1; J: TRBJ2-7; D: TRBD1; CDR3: CASSVMPGTGDHEQYF; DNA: TGTGCCAGCAGTGTAATGCCCGGGACAGGGGACCACGAGCAGTACTTC
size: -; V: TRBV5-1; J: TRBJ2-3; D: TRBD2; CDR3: CASRLAGVVGSTDTQYF; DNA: TGCGCCAGCCGCCTAGCGGGAGTGGTCGGGAGCACAGATACGCAGTATTTT
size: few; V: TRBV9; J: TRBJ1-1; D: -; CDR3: CASSGSLGANTEAFF; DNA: TGTGCCAGCAGCGGAAGTCTCGGTGCGAACACTGAAGCTTTCTTT
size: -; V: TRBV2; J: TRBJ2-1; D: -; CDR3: CANSGKLSSYNEQFF; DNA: TGTGCCAACTCAGGGAAATTGAGCTCCTACAATGAGCAGTTCTTC
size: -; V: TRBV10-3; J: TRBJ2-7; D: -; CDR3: CAISEKSYEQYF; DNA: TGTGCCATCAGTGAAAAGAGTTACGAGCAGTACTTC
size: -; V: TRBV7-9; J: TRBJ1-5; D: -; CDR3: CASSQGSGNQPQHF; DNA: TGTGCCAGCAGCCAGGGATCGGGTAATCAGCCCCAGCATTTT
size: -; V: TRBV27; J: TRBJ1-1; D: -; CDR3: CASSPSGRGGTEAFF; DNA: TGTGCCAGCAGTCCATCTGGTAGGGGGGGCACTGAAGCTTTCTTT
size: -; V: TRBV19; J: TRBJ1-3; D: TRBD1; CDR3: CASSSRDREGWFGNTIYF; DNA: TGTGCCAGTAGTAGCCGGGACAGGGAAGGTTGGTTCGGAAACACCATATATTTT
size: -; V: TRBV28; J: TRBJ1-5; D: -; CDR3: CASSPLGGFQPQHF; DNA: TGTGCCAGCAGCCCCTTGGGAGGTTTTCAGCCCCAGCATTTT
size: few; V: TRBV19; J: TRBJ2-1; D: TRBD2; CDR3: CASAGTSVNEQFF; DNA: TGTGCCAGTGCCGGGACTAGCGTTAATGAGCAGTTCTTC
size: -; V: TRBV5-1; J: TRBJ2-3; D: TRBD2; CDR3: CASSLVAGGTDTQYF; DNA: TGCGCCAGCAGCTTGGTAGCGGGAGGCACAGATACGCAGTATTTT
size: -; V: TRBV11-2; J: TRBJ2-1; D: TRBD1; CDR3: CASSLDLGTGSHEQFF; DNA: TGTGCCAGCAGCTTAGATTTAGGGACAGGGTCTCATGAGCAGTTCTTC
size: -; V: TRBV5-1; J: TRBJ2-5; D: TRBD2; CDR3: CASSRRLAGGQETQYF; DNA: TGCGCCAGCAGCCGAAGGCTAGCGGGAGGCCAGGAGACCCAGTACTTC
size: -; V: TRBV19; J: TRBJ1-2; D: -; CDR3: CASSAPGTEDYGYTF; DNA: TGTGCCAGTAGTGCGCCCGGGACGGAAGACTATGGCTACACCTTC
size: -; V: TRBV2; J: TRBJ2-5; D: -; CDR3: CASSQGLRETQYF; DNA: TGTGCCAGCAGTCAAGGGTTACGGGAGACCCAGTACTTC
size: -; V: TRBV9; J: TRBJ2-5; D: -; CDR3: CASSPTRGAQETQYF; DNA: TGTGCCAGCAGCCCAACACGGGGGGCTCAAGAGACCCAGTACTTC
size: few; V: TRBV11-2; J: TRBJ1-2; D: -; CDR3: CASSFPGVYGYTF; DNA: TGTGCCAGCAGCTTCCCAGGAGTCTATGGCTACACCTTC
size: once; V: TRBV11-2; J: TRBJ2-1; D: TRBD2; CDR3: CASSPQPGLGNNEQFF; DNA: TGTGCCAGCAGCCCGCAACCGGGACTAGGAAACAATGAGCAGTTCTTC